These 21 T cell receptor beta chains came from one sample sequenced in a study of T cells in localized non-small cell lung cancer. The table came from immunoSEQ multiplex PCR; TCRdb's copy has only in-frame clones and leaves some out. This table holds roughly 23,000 clones, 80% to 90% found once. This material consisted of peripheral blood, taken before any cancer treatment. These receptors came from a male donor aged 60 or older with stage I squamous cell lung carcinoma.

The chain recombines TRBV28 with TRBJ1-2, with 7 nucleotides matching TRBD1. This CDR3 has 14 amino acids. V lost 5 bases to trimming and J lost 6 bases; unmatched junction nucleotides: 9. Germline CDR1 reads MDHEN; CDR2 reads SYDVKM. This CDR3 is CASSLPGTADGYTF. As DNA, the CDR3 is TGTGCCAGCAGTCTGCCTGGGACAGCAGATGGCTACACCTTC.

The CDR3 DNA sequence: TGTGCCAGCAACTCTCTAAGGGGGGCCAACGTCCTGACTTTC. Translated: CASNSLRGANVLTF. This sequence joins TRBV6-1 and TRBJ2-6, with unresolved D. V lost 7 bases and J lost 4, with 11 bases in between. The CDR3 contains 14 residues. Germline CDR1 MNHNS, CDR2 SASEGT.

This sequence joins TRBV6-4 and TRBJ2-7; the D is unclear. This CDR3 comprises 15 residues. Trimming took off 4 bases at V and 3 bases at J, with 16 bases between the two ends. Per germline, CDR1 MRHNA and CDR2 SNTAGT. CDR3 protein: CASSALPSPIYEQYF. For the CDR3, the DNA is TGTGCCAGCAGTGCCCTCCCCTCCCCAATCTACGAGCAGTACTTC.

The chain joins TRBV7-2 to TRBJ2-1; unclear D gene. This CDR3 spans 13 amino acids. Per germline, CDR1 SGHTA and CDR2 FQGNSA. V shed 0 bases and J shed 7 bases, with 7 bases lying between them. The CDR3 here is CASSLALSNEQFF. The CDR3 DNA sequence: TGTGCCAGCAGCTTAGCGCTCTCGAATGAGCAGTTCTTC. The variable domain in full, with the rest retrieved from reference TRBV7-2 and TRBJ2-1, is GAGVSQSPSNKVTEKGKDVELRCDPISGHTALYWYRQSLGQGLEFLIYFQGNSAPDKSGLPSDRFSAERTGGSVSTLTIQRTQQEDSAVYLCASSLALSNEQFFGPGTRLTVL.

V gene TRBV6-1 combines with J gene TRBJ1-5, with 9 bases that match TRBD1. The CDR3 runs 18 residues. Germline CDR1 and CDR2: MNHNS and SASEGT. V lost 2 bases, J lost 2 bases, and 10 bases stayed unmatched. The CDR3 sequence: CASSERNRGRSGNQPQHF. CDR3 in DNA: TGTGCCAGCAGTGAAAGGAACAGGGGGCGTTCCGGCAATCAGCCCCAGCATTTT.

The V and J genes are TRBV7-9 and TRBJ1-1, with a weak D call TRBD1 (5 bases). Trimming left V 5 bases short and J 3 bases short, with 10 bases between. The CDR3 runs 13 residues. The germline gives CDR1 SEHNR, CDR2 FQNEAQ (reference sequence). Written as DNA, the CDR3 is TGTGCCAGCAGCCTAGGGGAGTACACTGAAGCTTTCTTT. This encodes CASSLGEYTEAFF.

The chain carries TRBV7-9 and TRBJ2-2; D perhaps matches TRBD1 (5 bases). Germline CDR1 SEHNR, CDR2 FQNEAQ (reference sequence). This CDR3 is 14 amino acids long. V was shortened by 5 bases and J by 2 bases, with 9 bases between the two germline ends. The chain's CDR3 is CASSPDSNTGELFF. In DNA form, the CDR3 reads TGTGCCAGCAGCCCTGACAGCAACACCGGGGAGCTGTTTTTT.

CDR3 coding DNA: TGTGCCAGCCGATCGGGGGGGAACACCGGGGAGCTGTTTTTT. The encoded protein is CASRSGGNTGELFF. The J gene is TRBJ2-2, the V gene TRBV19; 7 bases line up with TRBD2. This CDR3 contains 14 residues. V dropped 9 bases and J dropped 1; count of bases not matched to a gene: 5. Germline V CDR1 and CDR2: LNHDA, SQIVND (reference sequence).

This clone was observed a handful of times. The chain combines TRBV9 with TRBJ1-1, with D possibly TRBD1 on 5 matching bases. Germline assignment: CDR1 SGDLS and CDR2 YYNGEE. V shed 4 bases and J shed 0 bases, with 16 bases lying between them. The CDR3 spans 16 residues. CDR3 in DNA: TGTGCCAGCAGCCACAGGCCCGGGCCGGTGAACACTGAAGCTTTCTTT. This codes for CASSHRPGPVNTEAFF.

This chain connects TRBV21-1 to TRBJ1-3; TRBD1 is taken as the D call from the table, unchecked against the DNA. TRBV21-1 corresponds to a pseudogene. The CDR3 has 15 amino acids. CDR3 protein: CASSTGAVSGNTIYF. In DNA, the CDR3 is TGTGCCAGCAGCACAGGGGCCGTCTCTGGAAACACCATATATTTT.

The chain uses TRBV12-5 and TRBJ1-4; tentative D call: TRBD1 (6 bases). The CDR3 totals 17 residues. CDR1 and CDR2 from the germline V gene are LGHNT and FRNRAP. Between the trimmed V and J ends, which lost 6 bases and 6 bases, there was a span of 23 bases. The CDR3 is CASGPSGYGGSYEKLFF. In nucleotides, the CDR3 is TGTGCTAGTGGCCCATCAGGATATGGGGGCTCCTATGAAAAACTGTTTTTT.

The rearrangement joins TRBV4-1 to TRBJ1-3; D unclear. The CDR3 consists of 16 residues. Germline values: CDR1 MGHRA, CDR2 YSYEKL. Trimming took 2 bases from V and 4 from J, leaving 15 bases between them. The CDR3 DNA reads as TGCGCCAGCAGCCAAAGCGGAGGCTCGAGGGGAAACACCATATATTTT. Protein: CASSQSGGSRGNTIYF.

The chain links TRBV27 to TRBJ2-3; a weak D match, TRBD2 (6 bases). V lost 7 bases, J lost 0 bases, and 14 bases lay in between. The CDR3 has 15 residues. From germline, CDR1 is MNHEY and CDR2 SMNVEV (reference sequence). CDR3 protein: CASTGRGPSTDTQYF. CDR3 coding DNA: TGTGCCAGCACAGGGCGGGGACCTAGCACAGATACGCAGTATTTT.

The rearrangement joins TRBV30 to TRBJ2-6, with a possible D match to TRBD1 (6 bases). Germline assignment: CDR1 GTSNPN and CDR2 SVGIG (reference sequence). The CDR3 has 18 residues. V gave up 3 bases and J gave up 0 bases, with 18 bases separating them. This CDR3 reads CAWSSPDRTGSGANVLTF. The CDR3 nucleotides are TGTGCCTGGAGCTCCCCGGACAGAACTGGCTCTGGGGCCAACGTCCTGACTTTC.

This chain connects TRBV7-3 to TRBJ2-1, with a weak D call TRBD1 (6 bases). The CDR3 runs to 16 residues. The V and J ends lost 5 bases and 2 bases respectively, with 16 bases between them. CDR1 is SGHTA, CDR2 FQGTGA, per germline. Here the CDR3 DNA reads TGTGCCAGCAGCCCCGTGGGGGCGGGTACCTACAATGAGCAGTTCTTC. Protein sequence: CASSPVGAGTYNEQFF.

The chain combines TRBV27 with TRBJ1-2; D remains ambiguous. The germline CDR1 and CDR2 sequences are MNHEY and SMNVEV (reference sequence). The CDR3 is 14 amino acids. The V end lost 0 bases, the J end lost 14 bases, and 19 bases lay between the germline ends. The CDR3: CASSLSTPRRLKTF. The CDR3 DNA is TGTGCCAGCAGTTTATCAACGCCTCGGAGACTAAAAACCTTC.

The chain employs TRBV5-1 and TRBJ1-2; 7 nucleotides align to TRBD1. This CDR3 has 15 amino acids. The ends lost 2 bases at V and 2 bases at J; junction bases unmatched: 6. Looked up from germline, CDR1 is SGHRS and CDR2 is YFSETQ. CDR3 sequence reads: CASSLRQGPNYGYTF. Written as DNA, the CDR3 is TGCGCCAGCAGCTTAAGACAGGGTCCGAACTATGGCTACACCTTC.

On this clone itself: Germline is not matched at one junction end, which may reflect a read error. The V gene is TRBV9, the J gene TRBJ1-2, with D perhaps matching TRBD1 (5 bases). CDR3 length: 15 residues. Germline values: CDR1 SGDLS, CDR2 YYNGEE. The CDR3 protein is CASSPDGGVYYGHTF. The CDR3 DNA sequence: TGTGCCAGCAGCCCCGACGGGGGTGTCTACTATGGCCACACCTTC.

V usage is TRBV2 and J usage is TRBJ2-3, with D perhaps matching TRBD2 (6 bases). Germline V gives CDR1 SNHLY, CDR2 FYNNEI. Trimming took off 5 bases at V and 0 bases at J, with 12 bases between the two ends. The length of the CDR3 is 15 residues. The CDR3 reads CASSPGTSSTDTQYF. The CDR3 DNA reads as TGTGCCAGCAGTCCCGGGACTTCGAGCACAGATACGCAGTATTTT.

V and J are TRBV6-5 and TRBJ2-1, with unresolved D. The CDR3 loop spans 16 amino acids. Trimming cost V 0 bases and J 0 bases, with 9 bases left between them. Germline CDR1 is MNHEY and CDR2 is SVGAGI. CDR3 sequence (DNA): TGTGCCAGCAGTTACTCGAGAATGAGCTCCTACAATGAGCAGTTCTTC. It codes for CASSYSRMSSYNEQFF.

The V and J genes are TRBV2 and TRBJ2-2, with TRBD1 as a possible D gene (7 bases). The CDR3 extends over 16 amino acids. Trimming pared 0 bases from V and 6 bases from J, leaving 14 bases between. From germline, CDR1 is SNHLY and CDR2 FYNNEI. The CDR3 DNA sequence: TGTGCCAGCAGTGAAGCGCTTCAGGGGGGAGCCGGGGAGCTGTTTTTT. Encoded protein: CASSEALQGGAGELFF.